The table lists the clone carrying this T cell receptor beta chain with many counts. The V end lost 8 bases, the J end lost 0 bases, and 12 bases lay between the germline ends. The CDR3 covers 14 residues. The germline V gene encodes CDR1 SGDLS and CDR2 YYNGEE. Among ophthalmopathy patients, the Clinical Activity Score reached at least 3, the NOSPECS grade reached at least 4, and duration remained under 3 months. Diagnoses used clinical symptoms, serum thyroxine and TRAb, thyroid ultrasound and orbital computed tomography. This specimen belongs to a study of T cells in Graves' hyperthyroidism and ophthalmopathy. RNA transcripts yielded amplified TCR beta CDR3 regions. The HTBI primer set drove a first-round RT-PCR of the TCR CDR3. TCRdb re-analysed the multiplex PCR reads in MiXCR, keeping a single row per CDR3 protein. Among nearly 600,000 distinct CDR3 sequences listed, around 14% were seen once.

The clonotype was recovered from a woman younger than 30 with Graves' ophthalmopathy. The J gene is TRBJ1-3, the V gene TRBV9; D is ambiguous. The sample was blood. CDR3 DNA sequence: TGTGCCAGTAACAGTGGAGGCTCTGGAAACACCATATATTTT. Protein: CASNSGGSGNTIYF.